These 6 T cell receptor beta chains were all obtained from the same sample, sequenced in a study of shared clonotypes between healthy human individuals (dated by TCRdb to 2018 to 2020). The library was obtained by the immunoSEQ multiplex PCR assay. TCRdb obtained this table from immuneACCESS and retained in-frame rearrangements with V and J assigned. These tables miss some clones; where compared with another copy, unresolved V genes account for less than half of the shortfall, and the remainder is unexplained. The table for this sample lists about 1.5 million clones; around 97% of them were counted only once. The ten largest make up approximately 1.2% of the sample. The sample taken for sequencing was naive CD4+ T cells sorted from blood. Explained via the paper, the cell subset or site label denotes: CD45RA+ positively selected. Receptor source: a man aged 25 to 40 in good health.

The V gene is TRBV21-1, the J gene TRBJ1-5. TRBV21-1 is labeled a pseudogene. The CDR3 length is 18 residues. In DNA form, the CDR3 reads TGTGCCAGCAGCAAAGATCCCAGTCCCCGCGTAGGCAATCAGCCCCAGCATTTT. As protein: CASSKDPSPRVGNQPQHF.

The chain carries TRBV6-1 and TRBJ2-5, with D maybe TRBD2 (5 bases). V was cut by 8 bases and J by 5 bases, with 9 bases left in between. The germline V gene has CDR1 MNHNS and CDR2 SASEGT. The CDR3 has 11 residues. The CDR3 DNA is TGTGCCAGCGCGGGTTTGGAGACCCAGTACTTC. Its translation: CASAGLETQYF.

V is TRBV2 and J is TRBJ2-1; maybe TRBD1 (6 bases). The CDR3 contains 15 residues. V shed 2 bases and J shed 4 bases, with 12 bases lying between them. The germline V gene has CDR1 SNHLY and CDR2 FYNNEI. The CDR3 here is CASSEFTTGYNEQFF. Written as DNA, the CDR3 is TGTGCCAGCAGTGAATTTACCACAGGGTACAATGAGCAGTTCTTC.

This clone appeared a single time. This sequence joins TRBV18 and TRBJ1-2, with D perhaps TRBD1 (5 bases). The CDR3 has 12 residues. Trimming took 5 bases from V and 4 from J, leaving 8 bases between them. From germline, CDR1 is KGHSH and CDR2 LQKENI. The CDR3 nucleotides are TGTGCCAGCTCATCTGGGGGCTATGGCTACACCTTC. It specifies CASSSGGYGYTF.

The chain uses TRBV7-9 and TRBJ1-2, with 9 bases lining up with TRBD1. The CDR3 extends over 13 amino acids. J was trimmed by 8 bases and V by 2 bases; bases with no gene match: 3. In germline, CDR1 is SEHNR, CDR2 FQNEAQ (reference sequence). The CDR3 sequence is CASSLTGGEGYTF. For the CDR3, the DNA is TGTGCCAGCAGCTTAACAGGGGGCGAAGGCTACACCTTC.

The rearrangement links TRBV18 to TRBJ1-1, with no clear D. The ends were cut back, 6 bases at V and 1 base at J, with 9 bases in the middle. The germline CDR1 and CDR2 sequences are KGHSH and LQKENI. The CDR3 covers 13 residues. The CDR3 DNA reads TGTGCCAGCTCGACCAACCAGAACACTGAAGCTTTCTTT. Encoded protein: CASSTNQNTEAFF. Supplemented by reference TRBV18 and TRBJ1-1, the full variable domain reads NAGVMQNPRHLVRRRGQEARLRCSPMKGHSHVYWYRQLPEEGLKFMVYLQKENIIDESGMPKERFSAEFPKEGPSILRIQQVVRGDSAAYFCASSTNQNTEAFFGQGTRLTVV.